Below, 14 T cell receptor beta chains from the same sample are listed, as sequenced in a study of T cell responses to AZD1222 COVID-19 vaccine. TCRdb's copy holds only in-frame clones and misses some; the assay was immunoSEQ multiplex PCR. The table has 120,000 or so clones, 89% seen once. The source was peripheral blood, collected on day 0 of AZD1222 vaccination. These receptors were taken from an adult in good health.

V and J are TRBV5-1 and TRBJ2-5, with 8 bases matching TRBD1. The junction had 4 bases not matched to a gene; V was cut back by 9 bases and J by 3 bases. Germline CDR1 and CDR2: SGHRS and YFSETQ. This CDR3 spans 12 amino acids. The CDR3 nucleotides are TGCGCCACCAAACAGGGGGAAGAGACCCAGTACTTC. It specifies CATKQGEETQYF.

In DNA form, the CDR3 reads TGTGCCAGCAGCTTAGCAGGAGGGGGCCTCAACTATGGCTACACCTTC. Its translation is CASSLAGGGLNYGYTF. V usage is TRBV7-6 and J usage is TRBJ1-2; 7 positions agree with TRBD1. The CDR3 spans 16 residues. J was trimmed by 2 bases and V by 0 bases; bases with no gene match: 6. The germline CDR1 and CDR2 sequences are SGHVS and FNYEAQ.

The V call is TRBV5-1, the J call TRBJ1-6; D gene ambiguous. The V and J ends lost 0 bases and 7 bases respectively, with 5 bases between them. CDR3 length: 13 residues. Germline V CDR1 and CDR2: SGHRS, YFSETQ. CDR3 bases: TGCGCCAGCAGCTTGGAGGAAAATTCACCCCTCCACTTT. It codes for CASSLEENSPLHF. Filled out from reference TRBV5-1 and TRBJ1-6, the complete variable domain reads KAGVTQTPRYLIKTRGQQVTLSCSPISGHRSVSWYQQTPGQGLQFLFEYFSETQRNKGNFPGRFSGRQFSNSRSEMNVSTLELGDSALYLCASSLEENSPLHFGNGTRLTVT.

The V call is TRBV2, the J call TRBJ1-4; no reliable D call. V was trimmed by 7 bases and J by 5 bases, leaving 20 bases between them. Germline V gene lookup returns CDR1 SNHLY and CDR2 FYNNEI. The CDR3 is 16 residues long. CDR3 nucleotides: TGTGCCAGCACCATCACTCCCCGCGCAGTGAATGAAAAACTGTTTTTT. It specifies CASTITPRAVNEKLFF.

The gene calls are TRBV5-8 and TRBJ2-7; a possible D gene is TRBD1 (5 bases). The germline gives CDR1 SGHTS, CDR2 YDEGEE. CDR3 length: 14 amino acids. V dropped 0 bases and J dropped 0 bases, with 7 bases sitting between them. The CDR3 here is CASSLARASYEQYF. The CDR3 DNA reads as TGTGCCAGCAGCTTGGCCAGGGCCTCCTACGAGCAGTACTTC.

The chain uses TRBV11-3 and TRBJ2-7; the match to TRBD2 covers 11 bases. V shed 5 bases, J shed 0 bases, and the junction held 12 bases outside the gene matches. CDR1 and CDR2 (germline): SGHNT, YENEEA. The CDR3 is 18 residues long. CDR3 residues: CASSHRRLAGRISYEQYF. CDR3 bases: TGTGCCAGCAGCCACCGAAGACTAGCGGGGAGAATCTCCTACGAGCAGTACTTC.

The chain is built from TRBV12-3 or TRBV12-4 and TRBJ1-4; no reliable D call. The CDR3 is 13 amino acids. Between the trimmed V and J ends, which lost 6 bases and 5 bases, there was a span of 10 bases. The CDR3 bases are TGTGCCAGCAGCGGCGATAGAAATGAAAAACTGTTTTTT. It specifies CASSGDRNEKLFF.

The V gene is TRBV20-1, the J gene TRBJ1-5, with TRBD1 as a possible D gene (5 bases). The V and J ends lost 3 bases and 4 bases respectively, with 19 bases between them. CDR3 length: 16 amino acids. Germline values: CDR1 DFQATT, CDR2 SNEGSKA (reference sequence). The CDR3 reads CSASQWVGAGNQPQHF. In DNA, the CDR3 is TGCAGTGCTAGTCAGTGGGTTGGGGCAGGGAATCAGCCCCAGCATTTT.

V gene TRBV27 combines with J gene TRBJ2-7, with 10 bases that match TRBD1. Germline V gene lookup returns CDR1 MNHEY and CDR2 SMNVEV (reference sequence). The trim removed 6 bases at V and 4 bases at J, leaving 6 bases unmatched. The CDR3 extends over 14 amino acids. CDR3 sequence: CASRRTGQGYEQYF. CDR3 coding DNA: TGTGCCAGCAGGAGGACGGGACAGGGGTACGAGCAGTACTTC.

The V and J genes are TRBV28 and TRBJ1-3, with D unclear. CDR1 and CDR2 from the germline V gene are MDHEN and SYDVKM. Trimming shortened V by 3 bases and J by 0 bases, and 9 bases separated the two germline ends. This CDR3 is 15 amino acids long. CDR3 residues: CASSLSLSSGNTIYF. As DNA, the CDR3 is TGTGCCAGCAGTTTGTCTCTTAGCTCTGGAAACACCATATATTTT.

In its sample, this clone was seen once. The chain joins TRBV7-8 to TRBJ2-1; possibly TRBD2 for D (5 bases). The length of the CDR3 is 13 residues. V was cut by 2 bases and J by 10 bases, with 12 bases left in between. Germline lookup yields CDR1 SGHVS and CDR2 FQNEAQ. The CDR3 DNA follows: TGTGCCAGCAGCTTATTCTCGACGGGGGAGCAGTTCTTC. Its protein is CASSLFSTGEQFF.

The CDR3 coding sequence is TGTGCCAGCAGTTGGCGGTCAATTGATACGCAGTATTTT. It encodes CASSWRSIDTQYF. The chain combines TRBV27 with TRBJ2-3; no clear D gene. Trimming stripped 4 bases from V and 6 bases from J, with 11 bases between. Germline-derived CDR1 and CDR2 are MNHEY and SMNVEV (reference sequence). This CDR3 has 13 residues.

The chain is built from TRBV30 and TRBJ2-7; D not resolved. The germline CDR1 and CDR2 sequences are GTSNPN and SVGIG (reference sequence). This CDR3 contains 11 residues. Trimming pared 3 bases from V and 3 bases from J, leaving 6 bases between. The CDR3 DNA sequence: TGTGCCTGGAGCGGTTTCTACGAGCAGTACTTC. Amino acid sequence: CAWSGFYEQYF.

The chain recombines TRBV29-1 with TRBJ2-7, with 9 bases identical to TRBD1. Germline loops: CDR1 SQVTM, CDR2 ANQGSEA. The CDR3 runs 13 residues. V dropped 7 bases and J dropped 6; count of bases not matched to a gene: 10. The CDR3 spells CSASRDREREQYF. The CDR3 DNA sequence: TGCAGCGCGAGCCGGGACAGGGAACGCGAGCAGTACTTC.